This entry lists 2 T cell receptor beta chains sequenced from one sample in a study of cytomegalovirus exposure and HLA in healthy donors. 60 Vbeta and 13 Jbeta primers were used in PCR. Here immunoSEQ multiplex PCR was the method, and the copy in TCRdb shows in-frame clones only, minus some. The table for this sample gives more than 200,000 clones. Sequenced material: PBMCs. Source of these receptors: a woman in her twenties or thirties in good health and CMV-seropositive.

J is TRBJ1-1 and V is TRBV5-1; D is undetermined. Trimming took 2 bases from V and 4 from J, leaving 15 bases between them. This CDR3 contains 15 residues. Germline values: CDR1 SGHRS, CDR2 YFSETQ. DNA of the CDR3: TGCGCCAGCAGCTTACGGTCGGGGTCTGGCACTGAAGCTTTCTTT. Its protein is CASSLRSGSGTEAFF. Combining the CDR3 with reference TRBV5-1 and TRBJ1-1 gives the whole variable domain KAGVTQTPRYLIKTRGQQVTLSCSPISGHRSVSWYQQTPGQGLQFLFEYFSETQRNKGNFPGRFSGRQFSNSRSEMNVSTLELGDSALYLCASSLRSGSGTEAFFGQGTRLTVV.

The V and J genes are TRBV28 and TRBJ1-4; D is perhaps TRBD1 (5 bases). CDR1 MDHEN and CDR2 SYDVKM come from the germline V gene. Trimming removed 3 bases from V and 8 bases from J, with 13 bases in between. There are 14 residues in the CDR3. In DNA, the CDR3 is TGTGCCAGCAGTTTGGAAGGGGCAGGGGAAAAACTGTTTTTT. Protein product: CASSLEGAGEKLFF.